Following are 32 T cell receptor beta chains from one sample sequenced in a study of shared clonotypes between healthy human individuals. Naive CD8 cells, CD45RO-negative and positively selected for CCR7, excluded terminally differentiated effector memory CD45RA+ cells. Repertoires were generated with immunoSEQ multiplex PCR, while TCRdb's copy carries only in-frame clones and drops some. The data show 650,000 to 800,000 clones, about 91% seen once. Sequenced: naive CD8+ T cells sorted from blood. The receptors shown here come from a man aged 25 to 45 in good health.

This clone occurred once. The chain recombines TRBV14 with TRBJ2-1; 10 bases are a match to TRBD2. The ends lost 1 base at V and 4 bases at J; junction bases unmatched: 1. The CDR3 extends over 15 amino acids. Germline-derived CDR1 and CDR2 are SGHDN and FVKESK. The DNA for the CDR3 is TGTGCCAGCAGCCAAGCAGCGGGAGGGTACAATGAGCAGTTCTTC. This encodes CASSQAAGGYNEQFF.

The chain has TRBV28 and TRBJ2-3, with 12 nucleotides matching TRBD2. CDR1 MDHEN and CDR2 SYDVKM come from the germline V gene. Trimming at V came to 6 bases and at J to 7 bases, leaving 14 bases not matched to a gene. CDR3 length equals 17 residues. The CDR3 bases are TGTGCCAGCAGCACCGGAGAGACTAGCGGGAGTGGGAATACGCAGTATTTT. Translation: CASSTGETSGSGNTQYF.

DNA for the CDR3: TGTGCCAGCAGCTCAAGTCTAGCGGGAGTCGCAGATACGCAGTATTTT. Amino acids: CASSSSLAGVADTQYF. This sequence joins TRBV13 and TRBJ2-3; 10 bases are a match to TRBD2. The trim removed 4 bases at V and 4 bases at J, leaving 8 bases unmatched. CDR1 and CDR2 from the germline V gene are PRHDT and FYEKMQ (reference sequence). The CDR3 runs 16 residues.

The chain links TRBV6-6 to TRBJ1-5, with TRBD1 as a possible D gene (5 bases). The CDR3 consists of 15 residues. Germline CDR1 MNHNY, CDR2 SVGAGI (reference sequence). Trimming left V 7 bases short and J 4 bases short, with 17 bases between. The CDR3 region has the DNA TGTGCCAGCACCGGGACGGGGGTGTCGAATCAGCCCCAGCATTTT. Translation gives CASTGTGVSNQPQHF.

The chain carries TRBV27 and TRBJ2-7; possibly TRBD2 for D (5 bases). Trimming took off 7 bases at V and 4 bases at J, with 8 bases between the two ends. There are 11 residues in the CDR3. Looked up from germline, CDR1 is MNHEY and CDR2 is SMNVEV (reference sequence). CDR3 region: CASTGLYEQYF. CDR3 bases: TGTGCCAGCACCGGACTTTACGAGCAGTACTTC.

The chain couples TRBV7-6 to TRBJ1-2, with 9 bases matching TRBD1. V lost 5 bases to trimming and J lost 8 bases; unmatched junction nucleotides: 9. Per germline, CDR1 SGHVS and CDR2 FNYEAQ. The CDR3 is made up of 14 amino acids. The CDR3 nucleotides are TGTGCCAGCAGCAAATCACAGGGGGCGGGGGGCTACACCTTC. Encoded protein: CASSKSQGAGGYTF.

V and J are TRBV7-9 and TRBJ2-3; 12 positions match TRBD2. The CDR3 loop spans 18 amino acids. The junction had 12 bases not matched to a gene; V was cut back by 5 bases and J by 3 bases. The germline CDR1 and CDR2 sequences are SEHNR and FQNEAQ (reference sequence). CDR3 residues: CASSATGLAGLGTDTQYF. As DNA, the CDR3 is TGTGCCAGCAGCGCCACGGGACTAGCGGGTTTAGGGACAGATACGCAGTATTTT.

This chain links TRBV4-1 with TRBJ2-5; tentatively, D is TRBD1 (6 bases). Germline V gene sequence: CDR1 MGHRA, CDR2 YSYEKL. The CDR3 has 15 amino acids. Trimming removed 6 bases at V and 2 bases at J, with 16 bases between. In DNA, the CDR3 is TGCGCCAGCAGTCCCCGTGCACAGGGTCAAGAGACCCAGTACTTC. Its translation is CASSPRAQGQETQYF.

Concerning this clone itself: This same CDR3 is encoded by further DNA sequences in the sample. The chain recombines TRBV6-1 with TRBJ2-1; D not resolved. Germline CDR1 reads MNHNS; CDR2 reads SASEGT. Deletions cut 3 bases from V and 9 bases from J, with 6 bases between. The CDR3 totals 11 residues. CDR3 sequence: CASSENGEQFF. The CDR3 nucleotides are TGTGCCAGCAGTGAGAATGGTGAGCAGTTCTTC.

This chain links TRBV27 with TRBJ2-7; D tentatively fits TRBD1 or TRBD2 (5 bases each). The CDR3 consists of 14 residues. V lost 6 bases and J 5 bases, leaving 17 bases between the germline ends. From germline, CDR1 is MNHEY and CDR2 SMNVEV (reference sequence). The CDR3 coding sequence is TGTGCCAGCAGCCCCCCGGGGCGGGCCAACGAGCAGTACTTC. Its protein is CASSPPGRANEQYF.

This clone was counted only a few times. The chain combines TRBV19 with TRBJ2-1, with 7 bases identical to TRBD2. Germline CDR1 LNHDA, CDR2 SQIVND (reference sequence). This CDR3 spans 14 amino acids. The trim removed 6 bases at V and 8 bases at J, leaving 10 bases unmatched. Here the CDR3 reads CASSPSGDPDEQFF. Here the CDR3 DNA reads TGTGCCAGTAGCCCTAGCGGCGACCCCGATGAGCAGTTCTTC.

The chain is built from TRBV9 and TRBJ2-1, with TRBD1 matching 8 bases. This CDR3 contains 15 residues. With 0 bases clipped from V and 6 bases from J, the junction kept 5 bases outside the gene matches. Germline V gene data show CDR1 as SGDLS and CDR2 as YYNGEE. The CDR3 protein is CASSVGTGRPNEQFF. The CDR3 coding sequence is TGTGCCAGCAGCGTAGGGACAGGGCGTCCCAATGAGCAGTTCTTC.

CDR3 nucleotides: TGTGCCAGCAGCTCCCGGGCTGGCTACACCTTC. Encoded protein: CASSSRAGYTF. The chain couples TRBV9 to TRBJ1-2; D unresolved. This CDR3 comprises 11 residues. Looked up from germline, CDR1 is SGDLS and CDR2 is YYNGEE. V lost 4 bases and J 7 bases, leaving 8 bases between the germline ends.

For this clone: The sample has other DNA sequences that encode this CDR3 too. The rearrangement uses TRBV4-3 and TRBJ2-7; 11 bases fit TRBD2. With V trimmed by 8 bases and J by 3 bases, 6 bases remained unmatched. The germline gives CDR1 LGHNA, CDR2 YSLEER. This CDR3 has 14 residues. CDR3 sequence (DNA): TGCGCCAGCTCTCCCGGGACTAGCGGCTACGAGCAGTACTTC. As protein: CASSPGTSGYEQYF.

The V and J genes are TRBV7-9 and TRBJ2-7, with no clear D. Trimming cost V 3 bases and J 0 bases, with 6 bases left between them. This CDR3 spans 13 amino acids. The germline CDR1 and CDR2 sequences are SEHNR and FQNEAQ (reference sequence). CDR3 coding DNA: TGTGCCAGCAGCTTGTGGGGCTCCTACGAGCAGTACTTC. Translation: CASSLWGSYEQYF.

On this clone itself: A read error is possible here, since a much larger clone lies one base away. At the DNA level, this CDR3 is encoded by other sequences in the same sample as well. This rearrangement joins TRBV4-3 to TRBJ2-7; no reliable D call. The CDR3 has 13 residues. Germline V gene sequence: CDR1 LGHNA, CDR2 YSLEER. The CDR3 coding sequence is TGCGCCAGCAGCCAAGAATCGAGCTACGAGCAATACTTC. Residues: CASSQESSYEQYF.

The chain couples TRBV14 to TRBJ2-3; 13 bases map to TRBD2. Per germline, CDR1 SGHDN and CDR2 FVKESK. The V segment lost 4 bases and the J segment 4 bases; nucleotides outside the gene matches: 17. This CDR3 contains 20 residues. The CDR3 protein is CASSRTKGTSGKLWADTQYF. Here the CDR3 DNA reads TGTGCCAGCAGCCGAACCAAAGGGACTAGCGGGAAATTGTGGGCAGATACGCAGTATTTT.

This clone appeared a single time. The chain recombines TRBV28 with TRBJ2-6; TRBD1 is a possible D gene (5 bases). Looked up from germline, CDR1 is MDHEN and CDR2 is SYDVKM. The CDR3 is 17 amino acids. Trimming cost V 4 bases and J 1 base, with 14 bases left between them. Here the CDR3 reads CASSSVGDWSGANVLTF. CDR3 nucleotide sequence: TGTGCCAGCAGTTCGGTAGGGGATTGGTCTGGGGCCAACGTCCTGACTTTC.

The CDR3 coding sequence is TGTGCCAGCAGCCTCCTCCCAGTAGCGTCAAGCTCCTACGAGCAGTACTTC. It yields the protein CASSLLPVASSSYEQYF. V usage is TRBV28 and J usage is TRBJ2-7, with D tentatively TRBD2 (5 bases). The V end lost 6 bases, the J end lost 0 bases, and 21 bases lay between the germline ends. The CDR3 has 17 residues. CDR1 and CDR2 from the germline V gene are MDHEN and SYDVKM.

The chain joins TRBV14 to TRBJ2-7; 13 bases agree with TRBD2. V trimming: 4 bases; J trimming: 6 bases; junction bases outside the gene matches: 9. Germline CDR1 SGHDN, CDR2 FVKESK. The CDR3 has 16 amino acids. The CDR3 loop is CASSPKHGLAGAEQYF. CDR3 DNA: TGTGCCAGCAGCCCTAAGCATGGACTAGCGGGAGCCGAGCAGTACTTC.

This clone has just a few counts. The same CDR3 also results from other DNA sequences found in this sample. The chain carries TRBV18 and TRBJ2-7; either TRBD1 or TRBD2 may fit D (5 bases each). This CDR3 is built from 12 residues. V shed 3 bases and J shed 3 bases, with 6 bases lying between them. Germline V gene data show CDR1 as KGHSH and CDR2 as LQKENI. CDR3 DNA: TGTGCCAGCTCACCGAGGGGCTACGAGCAGTACTTC. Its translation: CASSPRGYEQYF.

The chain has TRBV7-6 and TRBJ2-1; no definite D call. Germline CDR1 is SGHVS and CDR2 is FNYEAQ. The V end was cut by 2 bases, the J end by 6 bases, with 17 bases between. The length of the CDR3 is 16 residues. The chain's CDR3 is CASSLPPPVFTNEQFF. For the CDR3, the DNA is TGTGCCAGCAGCTTACCCCCTCCGGTATTCACCAATGAGCAGTTCTTC.

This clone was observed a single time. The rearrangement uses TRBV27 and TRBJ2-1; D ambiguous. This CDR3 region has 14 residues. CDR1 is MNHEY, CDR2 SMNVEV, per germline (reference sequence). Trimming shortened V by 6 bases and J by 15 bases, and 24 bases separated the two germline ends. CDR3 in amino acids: CASRVALGYGSMFF. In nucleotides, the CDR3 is TGTGCCAGCAGGGTGGCCCTCGGTTATGGGTCGATGTTCTTC.

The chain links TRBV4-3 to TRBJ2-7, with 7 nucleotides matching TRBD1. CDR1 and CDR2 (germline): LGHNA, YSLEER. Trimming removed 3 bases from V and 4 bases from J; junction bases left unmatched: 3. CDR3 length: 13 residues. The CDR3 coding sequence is TGCGCCAGCAGCCAGCGACAGGGTTACGAGCAGTACTTC. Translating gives CASSQRQGYEQYF.

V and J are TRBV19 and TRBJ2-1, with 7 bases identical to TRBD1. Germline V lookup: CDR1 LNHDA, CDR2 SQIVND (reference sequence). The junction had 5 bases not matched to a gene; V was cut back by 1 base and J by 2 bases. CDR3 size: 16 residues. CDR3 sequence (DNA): TGTGCCAGTAGTATAGTTGAGACAGGGCCCTACAATGAGCAGTTCTTC. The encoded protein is CASSIVETGPYNEQFF.

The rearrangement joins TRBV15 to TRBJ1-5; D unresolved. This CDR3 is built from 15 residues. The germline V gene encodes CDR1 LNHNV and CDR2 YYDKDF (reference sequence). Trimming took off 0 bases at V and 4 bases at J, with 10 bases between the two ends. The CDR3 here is CATSRDRATNQPQHF. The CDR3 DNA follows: TGTGCCACCAGCAGAGATCGGGCTACTAATCAGCCCCAGCATTTT.

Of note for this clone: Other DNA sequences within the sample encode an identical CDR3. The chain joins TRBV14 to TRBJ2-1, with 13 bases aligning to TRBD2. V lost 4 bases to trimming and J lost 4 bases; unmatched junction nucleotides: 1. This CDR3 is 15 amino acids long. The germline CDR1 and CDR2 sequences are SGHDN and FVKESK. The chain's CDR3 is CASSRGLAGYNEQFF. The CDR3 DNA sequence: TGTGCCAGCAGCCGGGGACTAGCGGGATACAATGAGCAGTTCTTC.

The DNA for the CDR3 is TGTGCCAGCAGCTATGCGGAAAGACTAGCGGGTATCTACGAGCAGTACTTC. Its translation is CASSYAERLAGIYEQYF. The chain links TRBV5-8 to TRBJ2-7, with 10 bases lining up with TRBD2. The CDR3 contains 17 residues. V lost 3 bases and J lost 3; bases outside the gene matches: 12. The V gene's germline CDR1 is SGHTS and CDR2 YDEGEE.

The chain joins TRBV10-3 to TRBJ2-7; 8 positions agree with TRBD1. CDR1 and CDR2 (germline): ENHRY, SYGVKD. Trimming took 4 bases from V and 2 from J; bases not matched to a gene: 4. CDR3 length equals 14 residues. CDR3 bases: TGTGCCATCAGTGGGACAGGGCGGACCTACGAGCAGTACTTC. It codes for CAISGTGRTYEQYF.

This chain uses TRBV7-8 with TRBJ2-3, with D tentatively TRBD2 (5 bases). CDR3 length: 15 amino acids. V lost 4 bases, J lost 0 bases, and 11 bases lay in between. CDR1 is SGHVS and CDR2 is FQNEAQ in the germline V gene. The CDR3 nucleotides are TGTGCCAGCAGCTCAGGCGCGGGTAGCACAGATACGCAGTATTTT. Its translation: CASSSGAGSTDTQYF. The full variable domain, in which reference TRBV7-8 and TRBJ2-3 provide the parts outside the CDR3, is GAGVSQSPRYKVAKRGQDVALRCDPISGHVSLFWYQQALGQGPEFLTYFQNEAQLDKSGLPSDRFFAERPEGSVSTLKIQRTQQEDSAVYLCASSSGAGSTDTQYFGPGTRLTVL.

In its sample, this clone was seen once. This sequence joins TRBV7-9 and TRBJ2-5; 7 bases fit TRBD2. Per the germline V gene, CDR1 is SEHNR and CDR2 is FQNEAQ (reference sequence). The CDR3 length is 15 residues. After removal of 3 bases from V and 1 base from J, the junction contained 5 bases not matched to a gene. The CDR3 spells CASSFKAGLQETQYF. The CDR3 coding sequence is TGTGCCAGCAGCTTCAAAGCGGGACTCCAAGAGACCCAGTACTTC.

Here the CDR3 DNA reads TGTGCCAGCAGCTTAAGCGCAGATACGCAGTATTTT. Translation: CASSLSADTQYF. The chain joins TRBV11-2 to TRBJ2-3; D remains unclear. The length of the CDR3 is 12 residues. V dropped 2 bases and J dropped 4 bases, with 4 bases sitting between them. Germline lookup yields CDR1 SGHAT and CDR2 FQNNGV.